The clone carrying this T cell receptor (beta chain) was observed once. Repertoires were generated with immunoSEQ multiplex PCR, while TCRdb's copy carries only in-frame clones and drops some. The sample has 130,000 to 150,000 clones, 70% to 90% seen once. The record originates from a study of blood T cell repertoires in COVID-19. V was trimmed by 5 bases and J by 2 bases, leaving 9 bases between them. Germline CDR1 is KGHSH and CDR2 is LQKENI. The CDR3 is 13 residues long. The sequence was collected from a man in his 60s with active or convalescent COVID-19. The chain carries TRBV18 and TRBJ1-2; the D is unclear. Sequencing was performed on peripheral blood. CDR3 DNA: TGTGCCAGCTCAGAAACCGAGAACTATGGCTACACCTTC. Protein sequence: CASSETENYGYTF.